This TCR beta chain was sequenced in a study of blood T cells in healthy people across ages. Study results and caveats: A greater number of naive CD4+ cells and higher diversity distinguished long-lived donors from aged donors. For the donors, CMV status was unknown and possibly confounded expanded clonotype changes.

Next came a second PCR, run for roughly 6 to 11 cycles, which used a sample-barcoded 5' primer along with a J-beta primer mix. All samples gave at least 2.5 million CDR3-containing paired-end reads. TCRdb analysed the 5' RACE reads with MiXCR anew, one entry per CDR3 protein. The profile shows about 1.5 million distinct CDR3 sequences, approximately 43% of them singletons. Of note for this clonotype: The antigen remains unidentified.

Total RNA, at least 6 micrograms per sample, was extracted from PBMCs. From germline, CDR1 is ENHRY and CDR2 SYGVKD. There are 14 residues in the CDR3. Trimming removed 9 bases from V and 5 bases from J; junction bases left unmatched: 12. The sample was blood. The V call is TRBV10-3, the J call TRBJ2-5, with TRBD2 matching over 7 bases. The receptor comes from a woman between 18 and 29 years old in good health. The CDR3 here is CAISRAGYPETQYF. The CDR3 DNA follows: TGTGCCATTTCTCGAGCGGGGTACCCTGAGACCCAGTACTTC.